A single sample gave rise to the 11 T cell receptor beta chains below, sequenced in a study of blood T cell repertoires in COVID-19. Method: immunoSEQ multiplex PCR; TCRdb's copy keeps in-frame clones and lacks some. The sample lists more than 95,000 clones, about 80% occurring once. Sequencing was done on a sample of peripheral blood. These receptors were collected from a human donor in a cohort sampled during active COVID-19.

The CDR3, as DNA: TGCGCCAGCAGCTTGGTGGTAGGGGATGAATCACCCCTCCACTTT. It yields the protein CASSLVVGDESPLHF. The chain recombines TRBV5-1 with TRBJ1-6; perhaps TRBD1 as D (5 bases). In germline, CDR1 is SGHRS, CDR2 YFSETQ. This CDR3 spans 15 amino acids. V was clipped by 0 bases and J by 10 bases, with 14 bases between them.

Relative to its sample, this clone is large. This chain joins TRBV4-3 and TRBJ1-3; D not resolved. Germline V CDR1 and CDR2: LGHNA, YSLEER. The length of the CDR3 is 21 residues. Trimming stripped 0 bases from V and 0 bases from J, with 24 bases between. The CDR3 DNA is TGCGCCAGCAGCCAAGACTTCGGGCAGGACTCCCTCTTTGACTCTGGAAACACCATATATTTT. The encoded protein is CASSQDFGQDSLFDSGNTIYF.

CDR3 DNA: TGTGCCAGCAGTGACCGGGGGAATGGCTACACCTTC. It yields the protein CASSDRGNGYTF. The chain is built from TRBV25-1 and TRBJ1-2, with a possible D match to TRBD1 (5 bases). There are 12 residues in the CDR3. V lost 3 bases and J 6 bases, leaving 8 bases between the germline ends. The germline CDR1 and CDR2 sequences are MGHDK and SYGVNS.

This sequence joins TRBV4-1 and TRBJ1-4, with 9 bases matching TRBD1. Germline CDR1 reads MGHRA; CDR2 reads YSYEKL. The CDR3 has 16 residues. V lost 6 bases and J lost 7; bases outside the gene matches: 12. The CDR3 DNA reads TGCGCCAGCAGTACCCGTACAGGGGGCATCTCTGAAAAACTGTTTTTT. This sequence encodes CASSTRTGGISEKLFF.

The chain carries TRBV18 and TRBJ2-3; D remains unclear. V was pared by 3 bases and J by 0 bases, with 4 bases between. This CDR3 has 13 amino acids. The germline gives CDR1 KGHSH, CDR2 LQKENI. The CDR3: CASSPPSTDTQYF. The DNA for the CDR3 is TGTGCCAGCTCACCTCCTAGCACAGATACGCAGTATTTT.

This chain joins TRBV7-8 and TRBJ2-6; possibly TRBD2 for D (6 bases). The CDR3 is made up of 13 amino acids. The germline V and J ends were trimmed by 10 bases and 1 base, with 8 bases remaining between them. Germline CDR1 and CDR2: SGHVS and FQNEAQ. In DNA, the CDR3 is TGTGCCACCGGGGGTTCTGGGGCCAACGTCCTGACTTTC. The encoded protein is CATGGSGANVLTF.

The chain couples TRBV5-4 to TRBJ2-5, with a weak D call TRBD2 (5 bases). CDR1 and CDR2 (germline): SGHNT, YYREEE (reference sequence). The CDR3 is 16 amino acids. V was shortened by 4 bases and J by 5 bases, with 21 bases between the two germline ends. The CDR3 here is CASSPGEEASRETQYF. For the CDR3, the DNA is TGTGCCAGCAGCCCCGGAGAGGAGGCATCCCGGGAGACCCAGTACTTC.

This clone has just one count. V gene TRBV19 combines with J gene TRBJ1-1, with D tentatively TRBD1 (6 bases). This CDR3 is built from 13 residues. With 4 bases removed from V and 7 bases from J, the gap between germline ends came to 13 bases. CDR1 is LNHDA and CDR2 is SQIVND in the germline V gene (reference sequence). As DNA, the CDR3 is TGTGCCAGTAGTAACACAGGGTGGGATGAAGCTTTCTTT. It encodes CASSNTGWDEAFF.

CDR3 coding DNA: TGTGCCACTCAACGGGACAGCTCCTCTGGAAACACCATATATTTT. It is translated as CATQRDSSSGNTIYF. The chain links TRBV6-5 to TRBJ1-3; 7 bases are a match to TRBD1. The CDR3 is 15 amino acids. Germline V gene sequence: CDR1 MNHEY, CDR2 SVGAGI. J gave up 0 bases and V 10 bases, and 9 bases lay outside the gene matches.

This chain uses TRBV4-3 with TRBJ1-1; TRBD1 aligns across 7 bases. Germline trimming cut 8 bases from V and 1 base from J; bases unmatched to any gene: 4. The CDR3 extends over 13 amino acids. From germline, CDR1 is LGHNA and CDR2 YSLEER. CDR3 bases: TGCGCCAGCGGAAACAGGGGGAACACTGAAGCTTTCTTT. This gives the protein CASGNRGNTEAFF.

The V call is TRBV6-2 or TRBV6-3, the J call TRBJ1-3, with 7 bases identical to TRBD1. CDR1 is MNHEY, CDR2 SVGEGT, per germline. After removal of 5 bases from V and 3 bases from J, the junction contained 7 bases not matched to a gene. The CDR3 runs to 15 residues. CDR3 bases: TGTGCCAGCAGTGCCCGGGACAGACGTGGAAACACCATATATTTT. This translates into CASSARDRRGNTIYF.